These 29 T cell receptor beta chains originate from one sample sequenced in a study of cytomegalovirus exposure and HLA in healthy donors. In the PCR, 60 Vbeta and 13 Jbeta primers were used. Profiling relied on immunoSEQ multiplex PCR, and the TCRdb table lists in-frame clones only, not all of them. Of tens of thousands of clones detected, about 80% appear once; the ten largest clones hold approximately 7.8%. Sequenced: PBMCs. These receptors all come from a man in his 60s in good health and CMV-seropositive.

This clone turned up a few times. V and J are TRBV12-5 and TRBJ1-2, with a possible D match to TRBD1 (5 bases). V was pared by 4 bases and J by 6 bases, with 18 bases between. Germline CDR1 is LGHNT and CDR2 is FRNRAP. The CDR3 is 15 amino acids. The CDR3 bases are TGTGCTAGTGGTTCCAGCGGGGGACGGTGGAATGGCTACACCTTC. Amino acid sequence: CASGSSGGRWNGYTF.

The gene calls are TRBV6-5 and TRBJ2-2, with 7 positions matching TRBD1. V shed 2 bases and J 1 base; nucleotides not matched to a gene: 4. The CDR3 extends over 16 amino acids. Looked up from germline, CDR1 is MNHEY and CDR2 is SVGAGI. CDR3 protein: CASSYEGARNTGELFF. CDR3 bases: TGTGCCAGCAGTTACGAGGGGGCTAGGAACACCGGGGAGCTGTTTTTT.

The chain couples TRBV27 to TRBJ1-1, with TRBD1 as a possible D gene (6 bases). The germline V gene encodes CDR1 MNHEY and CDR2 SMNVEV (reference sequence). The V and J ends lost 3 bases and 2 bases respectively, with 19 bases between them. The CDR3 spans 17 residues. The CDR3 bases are TGTGCCAGCAGTTTCTCCCCACCGGGACACATTAACACTGAAGCTTTCTTT. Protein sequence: CASSFSPPGHINTEAFF.

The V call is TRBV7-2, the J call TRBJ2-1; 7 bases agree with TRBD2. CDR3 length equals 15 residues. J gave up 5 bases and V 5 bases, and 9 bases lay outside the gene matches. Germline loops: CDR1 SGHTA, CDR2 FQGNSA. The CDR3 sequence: CASSVSSGYDNEQFF. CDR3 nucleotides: TGTGCCAGCAGCGTCTCTAGCGGATACGACAATGAGCAGTTCTTC.

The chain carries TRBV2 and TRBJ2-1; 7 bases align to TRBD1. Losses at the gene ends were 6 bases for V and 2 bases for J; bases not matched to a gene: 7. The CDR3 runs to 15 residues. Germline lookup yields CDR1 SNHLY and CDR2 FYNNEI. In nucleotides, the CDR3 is TGTGCCAGCAGGTCGAGGGACAGCACCTACAATGAGCAGTTCTTC. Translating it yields CASRSRDSTYNEQFF.

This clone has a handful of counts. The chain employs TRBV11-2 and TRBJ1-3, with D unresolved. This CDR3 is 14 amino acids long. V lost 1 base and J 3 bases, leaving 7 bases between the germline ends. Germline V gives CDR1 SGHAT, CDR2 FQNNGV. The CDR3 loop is CASSLAPGGNTIYF. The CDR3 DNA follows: TGTGCCAGCAGCTTAGCTCCCGGTGGAAACACCATATATTTT.

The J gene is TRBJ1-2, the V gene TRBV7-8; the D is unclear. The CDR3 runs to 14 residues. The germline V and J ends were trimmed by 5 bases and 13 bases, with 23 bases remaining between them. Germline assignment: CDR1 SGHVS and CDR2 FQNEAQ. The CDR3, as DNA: TGTGCCAGCAGCGCCGTTACCGGGGAGGGCGCCTTCACCTTC. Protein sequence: CASSAVTGEGAFTF.

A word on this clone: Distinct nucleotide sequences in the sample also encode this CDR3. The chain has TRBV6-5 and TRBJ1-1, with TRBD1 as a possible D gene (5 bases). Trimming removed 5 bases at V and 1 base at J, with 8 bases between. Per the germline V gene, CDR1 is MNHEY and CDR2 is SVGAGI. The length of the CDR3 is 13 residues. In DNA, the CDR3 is TGTGCCAGCAGTCGTACAGGGAACACTGAAGCTTTCTTT. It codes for CASSRTGNTEAFF.

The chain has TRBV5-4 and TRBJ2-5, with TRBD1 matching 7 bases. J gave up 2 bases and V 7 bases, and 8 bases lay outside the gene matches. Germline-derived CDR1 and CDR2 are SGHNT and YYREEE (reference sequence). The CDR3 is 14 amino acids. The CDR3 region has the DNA TGTGCCAGCCGCTCCTGGACAGGACAAGAGACCCAGTACTTC. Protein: CASRSWTGQETQYF.

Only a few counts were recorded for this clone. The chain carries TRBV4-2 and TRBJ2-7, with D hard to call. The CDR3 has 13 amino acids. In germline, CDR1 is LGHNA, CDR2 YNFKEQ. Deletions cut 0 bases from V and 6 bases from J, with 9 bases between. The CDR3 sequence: CASSQELSVEQYF. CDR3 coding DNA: TGTGCCAGCAGCCAAGAGCTGTCGGTCGAGCAGTACTTC.

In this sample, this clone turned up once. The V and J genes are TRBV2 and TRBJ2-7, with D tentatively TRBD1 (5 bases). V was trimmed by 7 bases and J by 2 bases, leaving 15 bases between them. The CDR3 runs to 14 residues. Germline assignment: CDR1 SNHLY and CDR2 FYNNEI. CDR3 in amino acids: CASTMTEAPYEQYF. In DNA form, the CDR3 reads TGTGCCAGCACGATGACAGAGGCCCCCTACGAGCAGTACTTC.

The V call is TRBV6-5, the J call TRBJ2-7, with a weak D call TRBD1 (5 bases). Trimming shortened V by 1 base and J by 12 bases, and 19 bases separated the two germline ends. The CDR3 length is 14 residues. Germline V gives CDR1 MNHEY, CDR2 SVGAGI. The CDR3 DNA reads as TGTGCCAGCAGTTACTTGCGGCAGGCGAAGGGGTTGTACTTC. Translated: CASSYLRQAKGLYF.

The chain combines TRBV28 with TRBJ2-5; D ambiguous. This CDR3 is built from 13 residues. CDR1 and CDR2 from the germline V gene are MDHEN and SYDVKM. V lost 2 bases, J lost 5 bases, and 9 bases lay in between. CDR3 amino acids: CASSLPPSETQYF. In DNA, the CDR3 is TGTGCCAGCAGTTTACCTCCTTCGGAGACCCAGTACTTC. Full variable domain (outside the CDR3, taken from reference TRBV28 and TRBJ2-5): DVKVTQSSRYLVKRTGEKVFLECVQDMDHENMFWYRQDPGLGLRLIYFSYDVKMKEKGDIPEGYSVSREKKERFSLILESASTNQTSMYLCASSLPPSETQYFGPGTRLLVL.

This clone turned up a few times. As DNA, the CDR3 is TGTGCCAGTAGTACGCCCCGGCGGGCGGGGGGATTCCAAGAGACCCAGTACTTC. This encodes CASSTPRRAGGFQETQYF. The genes are TRBV19 and TRBJ2-5; 8 bases fit TRBD2. Trimming cost V 4 bases and J 1 base; bases outside gene matches: 14. CDR1 is LNHDA and CDR2 is SQIVND in the germline V gene (reference sequence). This CDR3 has 18 amino acids.

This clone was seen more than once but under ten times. The CDR3 coding sequence is TGCGCCAGCAGCTTTGCAGGGGCGAGCGGGGAGCTGTTTTTT. It translates to CASSFAGASGELFF. The chain is built from TRBV5-1 and TRBJ2-2; a weak D match, TRBD1 (6 bases). Germline CDR1 reads SGHRS; CDR2 reads YFSETQ. V lost 2 bases to trimming and J lost 7 bases, with 12 bases between them. The CDR3 totals 14 residues.

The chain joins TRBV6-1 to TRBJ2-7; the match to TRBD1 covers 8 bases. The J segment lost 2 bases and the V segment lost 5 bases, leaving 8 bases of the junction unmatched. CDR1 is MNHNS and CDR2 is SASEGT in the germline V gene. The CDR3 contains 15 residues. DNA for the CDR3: TGTGCCAGCAGTCCCACCGGGACAGGCCCCTACGAGCAGTACTTC. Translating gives CASSPTGTGPYEQYF.

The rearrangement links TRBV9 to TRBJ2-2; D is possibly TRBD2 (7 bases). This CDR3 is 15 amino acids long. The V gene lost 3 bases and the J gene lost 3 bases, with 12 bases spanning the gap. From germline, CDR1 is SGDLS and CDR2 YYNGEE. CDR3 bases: TGTGCCAGCAGCGAGGGGGGGTCGGACACCGGGGAGCTGTTTTTT. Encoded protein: CASSEGGSDTGELFF. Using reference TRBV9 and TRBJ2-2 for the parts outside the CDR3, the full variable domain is DSGVTQTPKHLITATGQRVTLRCSPRSGDLSVYWYQQSLDQGLQFLIQYYNGEERAKGNILERFSAQQFPDLHSELNLSSLELGDSALYFCASSEGGSDTGELFFGEGSRLTVL.

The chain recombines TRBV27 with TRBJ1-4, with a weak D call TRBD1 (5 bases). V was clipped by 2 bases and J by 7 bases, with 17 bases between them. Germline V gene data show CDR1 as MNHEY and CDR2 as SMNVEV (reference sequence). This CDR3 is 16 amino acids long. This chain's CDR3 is CASSLSSGRHGEKLFF. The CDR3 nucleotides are TGTGCCAGCAGTTTAAGCTCAGGGCGGCATGGTGAAAAACTGTTTTTT. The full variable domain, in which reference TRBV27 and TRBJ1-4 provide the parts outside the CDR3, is EAQVTQNPRYLITVTGKKLTVTCSQNMNHEYMSWYRQDPGLGLRQIYYSMNVEVTDKGDVPEGYKVSRKEKRNFPLILESPSPNQTSLYFCASSLSSGRHGEKLFFGSGTQLSVL.

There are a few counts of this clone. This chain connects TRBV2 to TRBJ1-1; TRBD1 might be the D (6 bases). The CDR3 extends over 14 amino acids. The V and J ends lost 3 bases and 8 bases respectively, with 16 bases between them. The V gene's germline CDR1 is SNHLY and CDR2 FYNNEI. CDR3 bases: TGTGCCAGCAGTGACCCAGGACAGCCCCCCGAAGCTTTCTTT. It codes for CASSDPGQPPEAFF.

The CDR3 region is CASSIGGTRDEQYF. The CDR3 DNA sequence: TGTGCCAGTAGCATTGGGGGGACGCGGGACGAGCAGTACTTC. The V call is TRBV19, the J call TRBJ2-7; tentatively, D is TRBD2 (6 bases). CDR3 size: 14 residues. CDR1 is LNHDA and CDR2 is SQIVND in the germline V gene (reference sequence). Trimming took off 6 bases at V and 5 bases at J, with 17 bases between the two ends.

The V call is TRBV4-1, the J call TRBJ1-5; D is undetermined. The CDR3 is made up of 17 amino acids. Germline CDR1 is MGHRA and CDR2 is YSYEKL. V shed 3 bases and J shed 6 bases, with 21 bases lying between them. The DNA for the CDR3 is TGCGCCAGCAGCCAGGCCGGACGGCCTAGCATGGGTCAGCCCCAGCATTTT. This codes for CASSQAGRPSMGQPQHF.

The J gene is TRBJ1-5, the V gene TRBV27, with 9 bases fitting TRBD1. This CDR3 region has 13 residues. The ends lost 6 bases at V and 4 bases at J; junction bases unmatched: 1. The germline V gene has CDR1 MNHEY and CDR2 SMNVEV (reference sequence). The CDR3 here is CASRGQGNQPQHF. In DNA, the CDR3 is TGTGCCAGCAGAGGACAGGGGAATCAGCCCCAGCATTTT.

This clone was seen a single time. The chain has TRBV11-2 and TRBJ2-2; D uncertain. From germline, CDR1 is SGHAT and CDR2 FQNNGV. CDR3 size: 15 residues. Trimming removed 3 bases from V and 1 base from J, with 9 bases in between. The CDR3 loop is CASSLMRVNTGELFF. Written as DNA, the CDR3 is TGTGCCAGCAGCTTGATGAGAGTGAACACCGGGGAGCTGTTTTTT.

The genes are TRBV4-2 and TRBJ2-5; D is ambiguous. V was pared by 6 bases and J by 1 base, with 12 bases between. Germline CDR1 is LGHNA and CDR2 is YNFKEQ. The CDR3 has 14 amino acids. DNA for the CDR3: TGTGCCAGCAGTTACAACGTGGCCCAAGAGACCCAGTACTTC. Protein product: CASSYNVAQETQYF.

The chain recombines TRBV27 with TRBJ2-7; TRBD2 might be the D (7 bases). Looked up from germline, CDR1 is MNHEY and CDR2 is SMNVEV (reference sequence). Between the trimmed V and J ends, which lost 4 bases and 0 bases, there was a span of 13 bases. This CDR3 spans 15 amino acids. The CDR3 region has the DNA TGTGCCAGCAGTTCCAAGGGGGGGGGCTCCTACGAGCAGTACTTC. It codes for CASSSKGGGSYEQYF.

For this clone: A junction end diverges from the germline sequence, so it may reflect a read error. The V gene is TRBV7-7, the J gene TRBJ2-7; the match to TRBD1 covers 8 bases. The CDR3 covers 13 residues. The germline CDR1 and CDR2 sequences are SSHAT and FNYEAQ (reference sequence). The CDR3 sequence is CASSPGTGYEQYF. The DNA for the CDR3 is TGTGCTAGCAGCCCAGGGACAGGCTACGAGCAGTACTTC.

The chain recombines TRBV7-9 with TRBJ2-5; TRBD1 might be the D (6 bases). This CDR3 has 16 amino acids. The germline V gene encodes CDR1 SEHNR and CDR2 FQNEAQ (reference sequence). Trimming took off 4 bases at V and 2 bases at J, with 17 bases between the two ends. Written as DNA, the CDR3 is TGTGCCAGCAGCTCGAATTTAAACAGGGATCAAGAGACCCAGTACTTC. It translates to CASSSNLNRDQETQYF.

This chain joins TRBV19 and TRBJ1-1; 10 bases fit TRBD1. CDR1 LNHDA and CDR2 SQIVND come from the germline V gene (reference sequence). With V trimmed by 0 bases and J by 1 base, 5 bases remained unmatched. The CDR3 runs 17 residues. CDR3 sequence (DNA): TGTGCCAGTAGTATAGACGACAGGGGGCTGGGGAACACTGAAGCTTTCTTT. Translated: CASSIDDRGLGNTEAFF.

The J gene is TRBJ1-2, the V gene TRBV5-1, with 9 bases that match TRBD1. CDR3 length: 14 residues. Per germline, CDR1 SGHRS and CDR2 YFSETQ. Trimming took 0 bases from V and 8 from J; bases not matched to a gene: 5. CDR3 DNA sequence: TGCGCCAGCAGCTTGGTCACACAGGGGGCCGGCTACACCTTC. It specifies CASSLVTQGAGYTF.